A selection of T cell receptor beta chains follows, all from one sample in a study of molecular identifiers for immune sequencing clone quantification. Each CDR3 protein is one row after TCRdb ran MiXCR on the PCR reads. The table records approximately 630,000 distinct CDR3 sequences, roughly 25% of them present only once. Sample: naive CD8+ T cells from blood, with Jurkat cell RNA spiked in. The receptors shown here come from a human donor in good health. Some libraries in this study had Jurkat cell RNA spiked in. Both conserved end residues are trimmed from each CDR3.

j_call v_call cdr3_aa
TRBJ2-5 TRBV12-3/TRBV12-4 ASSLEQETQY
TRBJ1-5 TRBV4-2 ASSQDPGDYQPQH
TRBJ2-1 TRBV29-1 SVVLGGHEQF
TRBJ2-4 TRBV7-9 ASSPTDRVVIQY
TRBJ2-7 TRBV27 ASSLDRTSYEQY
TRBJ2-2 TRBV5-1 ASSSRLAGVMNTGELF
TRBJ1-2 TRBV7-9 ASSLTQDNYGYT
TRBJ2-1 TRBV11-2 ASSLDSGEQF
TRBJ2-6 TRBV19 ASTLGQGPLLGGANVLT
TRBJ2-5 TRBV7-9 ASSLDGDRLAETQY
TRBJ2-2 TRBV7-6 ASSLGIDRRTGELF
TRBJ2-7 TRBV7-9 ASSPEDAAGREQY
TRBJ1-4 TRBV7-8 ASSLRWYNEKLF
TRBJ1-6 TRBV12-3/TRBV12-4 ASSLGDRGPNSPLH
TRBJ2-6 TRBV19 ASWGQAVWGANVLT
TRBJ2-7 TRBV11-2 ASSLLLTDEQY
TRBJ2-1 TRBV3-1 ASSLPGLAGGNEQF
TRBJ2-3 TRBV27 ASSLSAGGLTADTQY
TRBJ2-2 TRBV10-3 AISVSTGPGELF
TRBJ2-1 TRBV11-1 ASSLAFLAASSYNEQF
TRBJ2-1 TRBV4-3 ASSQDRLAGRYNEQF
TRBJ2-1 TRBV12-3/TRBV12-4 ASSLDNEQF
TRBJ1-4 TRBV12-3/TRBV12-4 ASTKAPYPEKLF
TRBJ2-2 TRBV24-1 ATSPGSTGELF
TRBJ2-7 TRBV27 ASSLGGLAGEQY
TRBJ1-2 TRBV3-1 ASSKGETLYGYT
TRBJ2-7 TRBV25-1 ASRGLMDGSYEQY
TRBJ1-1 TRBV6-2/TRBV6-3 ASSYGHEDMNTEAF
TRBJ2-7 TRBV7-6 ASSPGASAGYYEQY
TRBJ2-5 TRBV13 ASSLEGLAYQETQY
TRBJ2-1 TRBV6-2/TRBV6-3 ASSYPGGLGEQF
TRBJ2-2 TRBV4-1 ASSQPRPSGGLTGELF
TRBJ2-3 TRBV12-3/TRBV12-4 ASSFVKDTQY
TRBJ1-1 TRBV7-2 ASSLPSGGGTEAF
TRBJ1-2 TRBV12-3/TRBV12-4 ASSLGIDGYT
TRBJ2-1 TRBV11-3 ASSLEPGGYNEQF
TRBJ2-7 TRBV19 ASSETRDTEQY
TRBJ2-4 TRBV7-6 ASRAESANIYNEPF
TRBJ2-7 TRBV27 ASSTPGTTNPYEQY
TRBJ1-5 TRBV13 ASSLGGTQPQH
TRBJ2-1 TRBV4-1 ASSQGPGYNEQF
TRBJ2-1 TRBV7-9 ASSTGRQGVRYNEQF
TRBJ2-7 TRBV10-3 AISEGTNEQY